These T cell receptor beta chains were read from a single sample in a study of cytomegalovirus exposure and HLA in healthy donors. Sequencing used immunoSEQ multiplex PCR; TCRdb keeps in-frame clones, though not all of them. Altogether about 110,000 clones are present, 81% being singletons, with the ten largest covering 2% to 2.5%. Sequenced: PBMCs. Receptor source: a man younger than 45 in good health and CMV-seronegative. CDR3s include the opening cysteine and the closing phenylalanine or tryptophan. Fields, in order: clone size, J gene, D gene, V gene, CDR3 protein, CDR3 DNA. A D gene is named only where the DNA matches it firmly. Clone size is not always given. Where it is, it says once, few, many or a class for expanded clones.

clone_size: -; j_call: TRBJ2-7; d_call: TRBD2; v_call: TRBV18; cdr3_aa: CASSPPGTSGSYEQYF; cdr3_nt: TGTGCCAGCTCACCACCAGGGACTAGCGGTTCCTACGAGCAGTACTTC
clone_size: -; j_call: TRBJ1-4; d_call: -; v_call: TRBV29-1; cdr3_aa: CSVLRDNEKLFF; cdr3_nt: TGCAGCGTTCTCAGGGATAATGAAAAACTGTTTTTT
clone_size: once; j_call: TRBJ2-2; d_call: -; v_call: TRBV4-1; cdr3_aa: CASSQDGGGLPGTGELFF; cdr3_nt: TGCGCCAGCAGCCAAGATGGAGGTGGTCTCCCGGGCACCGGGGAGCTGTTTTTT
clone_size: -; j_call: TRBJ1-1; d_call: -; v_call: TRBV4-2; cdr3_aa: CASSQGGVSAEAFF; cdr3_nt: TGTGCCAGCAGCCAAGGGGGCGTTTCCGCTGAAGCTTTCTTT
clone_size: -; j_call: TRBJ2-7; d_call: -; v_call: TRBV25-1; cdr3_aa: CASALAGKGEQYF; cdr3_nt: TGTGCCAGCGCCCTGGCAGGCAAAGGCGAGCAGTACTTC
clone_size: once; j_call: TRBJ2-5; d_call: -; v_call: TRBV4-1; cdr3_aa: CASSHQIAETQYF; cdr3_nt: TGCGCCAGCAGCCACCAAATAGCTGAGACCCAGTACTTC
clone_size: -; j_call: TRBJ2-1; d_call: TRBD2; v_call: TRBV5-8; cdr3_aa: CASSLDSGGAHEQFF; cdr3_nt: TGTGCCAGCAGCTTGGATAGCGGGGGGGCCCATGAGCAGTTCTTC
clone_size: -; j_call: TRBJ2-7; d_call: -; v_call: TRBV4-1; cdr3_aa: CASSPVEQGYEQYF; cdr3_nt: TGCGCCAGCAGCCCGGTGGAACAGGGTTACGAGCAGTACTTC
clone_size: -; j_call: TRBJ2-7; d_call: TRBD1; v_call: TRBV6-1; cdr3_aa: CASSEKGTGRREQYF; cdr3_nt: TGTGCCAGCAGTGAAAAAGGGACAGGCCGACGCGAGCAGTACTTC
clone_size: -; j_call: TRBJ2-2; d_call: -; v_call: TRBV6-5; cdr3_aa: CASTLGVAYYGELFF; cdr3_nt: TGTGCCTCCACGTTGGGAGTAGCTTACTACGGGGAGCTGTTTTTT
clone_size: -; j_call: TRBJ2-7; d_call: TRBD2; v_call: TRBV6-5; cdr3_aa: CASSYRTSGRYEQYF; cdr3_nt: TGTGCCAGCAGTTACCGGACTAGCGGCCGCTACGAGCAGTACTTC
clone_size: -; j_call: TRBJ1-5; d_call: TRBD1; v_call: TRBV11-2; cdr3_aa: CASSLGQGTQPQHF; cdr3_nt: TGTGCCAGCAGCTTGGGACAGGGTACTCAGCCCCAGCATTTT
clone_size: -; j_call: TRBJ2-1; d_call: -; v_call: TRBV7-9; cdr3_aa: CASSLGGPTCFF; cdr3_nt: TGTGCCAGCAGCTTAGGGGGCCCCACGTGTTTCTTC
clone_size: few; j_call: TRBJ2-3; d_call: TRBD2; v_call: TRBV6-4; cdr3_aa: CASSTGTSASDTQYF; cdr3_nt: TGTGCCAGCAGTACCGGGACTAGCGCATCGGATACGCAGTATTTT
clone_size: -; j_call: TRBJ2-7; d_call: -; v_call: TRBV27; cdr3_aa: CASSLSGEQYF; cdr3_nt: TGTGCCAGCAGCCTATCGGGCGAGCAGTACTTC
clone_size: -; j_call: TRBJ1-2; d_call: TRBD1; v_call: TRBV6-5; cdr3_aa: CASSYRGPPNYGYTF; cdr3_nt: TGTGCCAGCAGCTACAGGGGGCCTCCTAACTATGGCTACACCTTC
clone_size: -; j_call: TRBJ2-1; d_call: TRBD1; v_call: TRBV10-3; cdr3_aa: CAISGQGVEDEQFF; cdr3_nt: TGTGCCATCAGTGGGCAGGGGGTTGAGGATGAGCAGTTCTTC
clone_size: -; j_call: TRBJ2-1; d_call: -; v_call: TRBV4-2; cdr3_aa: CASSQDVGGASYNEQFF; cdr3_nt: TGTGCCAGCAGCCAAGATGTGGGGGGGGCCTCCTACAATGAGCAGTTCTTC
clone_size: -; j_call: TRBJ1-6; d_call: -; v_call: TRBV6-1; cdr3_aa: CASSERWGLYNSPLHF; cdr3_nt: TGTGCCAGCAGTGAAAGGTGGGGCCTGTATAATTCACCCCTCCACTTT
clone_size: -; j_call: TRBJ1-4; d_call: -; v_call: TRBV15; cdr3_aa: CATSAQGHGELFF; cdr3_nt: TGTGCCACCAGCGCCCAGGGACATGGAGAACTGTTTTTT
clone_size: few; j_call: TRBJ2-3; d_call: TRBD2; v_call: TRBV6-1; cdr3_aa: CASSAGGHTDTQYF; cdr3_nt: TGTGCCAGCAGTGCGGGAGGGCACACAGATACGCAGTATTTT
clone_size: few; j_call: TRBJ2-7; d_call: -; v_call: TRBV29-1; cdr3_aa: CSVALVDPYEQYF; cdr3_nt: TGCAGCGTAGCGTTGGTTGACCCCTACGAGCAGTACTTC
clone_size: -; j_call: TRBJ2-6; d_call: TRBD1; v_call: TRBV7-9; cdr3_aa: CASSPQGITGANVLTF; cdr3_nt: TGTGCCAGCAGCCCACAGGGGATAACTGGGGCCAACGTCCTGACTTTC
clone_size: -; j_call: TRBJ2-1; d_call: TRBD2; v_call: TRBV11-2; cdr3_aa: CASSPWTSGALDEQFF; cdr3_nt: TGTGCCAGCAGCCCCTGGACTAGCGGCGCTTTGGATGAGCAGTTCTTC
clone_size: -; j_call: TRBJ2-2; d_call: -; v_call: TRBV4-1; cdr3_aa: CASSQDSRRGTGELFF; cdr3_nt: TGCGCCAGCAGCCAAGATAGTAGGAGAGGGACCGGGGAGCTGTTTTTT
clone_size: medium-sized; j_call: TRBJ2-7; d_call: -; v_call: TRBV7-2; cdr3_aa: CASSLVQEFEQYF; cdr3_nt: TGTGCCAGCAGCTTAGTTCAGGAATTCGAGCAGTACTTC
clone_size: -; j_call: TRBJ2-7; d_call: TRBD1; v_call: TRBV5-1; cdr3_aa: CASSFWDSSYEQYF; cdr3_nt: TGCGCCAGCAGTTTTTGGGACAGCTCCTACGAGCAGTACTTC
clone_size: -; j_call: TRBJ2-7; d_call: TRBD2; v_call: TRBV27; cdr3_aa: CASSLGAGDEQYF; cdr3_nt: TGTGCCAGCAGCTTAGGGGCGGGGGACGAGCAGTACTTC
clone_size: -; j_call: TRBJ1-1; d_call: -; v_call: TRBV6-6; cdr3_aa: CASSYRGNTEAFF; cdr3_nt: TGTGCCAGCAGTTACAGGGGGAACACTGAAGCTTTCTTT
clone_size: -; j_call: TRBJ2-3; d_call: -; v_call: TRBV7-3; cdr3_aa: CASSLGLITDTQYF; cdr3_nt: TGTGCCAGCAGCTTAGGGCTGATCACAGATACGCAGTATTTT
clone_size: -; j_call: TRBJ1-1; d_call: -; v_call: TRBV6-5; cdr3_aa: CASSYKGLTEAFF; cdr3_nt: TGTGCCAGCAGTTACAAGGGGCTCACTGAAGCTTTCTTT
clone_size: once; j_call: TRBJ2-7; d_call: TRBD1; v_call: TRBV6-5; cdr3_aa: CASSPSDRGTYEQYF; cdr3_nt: TGTGCCAGCAGCCCATCGGACAGGGGAACTTACGAGCAGTACTTC
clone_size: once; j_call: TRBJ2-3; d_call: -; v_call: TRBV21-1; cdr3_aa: CASSKAGRYTDTQYF; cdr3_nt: TGTGCCAGCAGCAAAGCAGGGAGGTACACAGATACGCAGTATTTT
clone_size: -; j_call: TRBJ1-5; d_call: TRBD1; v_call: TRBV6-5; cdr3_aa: CASRLSGGGNQPQHF; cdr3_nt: TGTGCCAGCAGGCTCTCAGGGGGTGGCAATCAGCCCCAGCATTTT
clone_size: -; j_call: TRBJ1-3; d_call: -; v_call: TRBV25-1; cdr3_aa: CASSEDTKNSGNTIYF; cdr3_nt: TGTGCCAGCAGTGAGGACACGAAGAACTCTGGAAACACCATATATTTT
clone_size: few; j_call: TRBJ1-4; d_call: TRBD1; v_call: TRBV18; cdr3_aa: CASSPSGTGSHRGLFF; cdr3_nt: TGTGCCAGCTCACCGTCCGGGACAGGGTCGCATCGGGGACTGTTTTTT
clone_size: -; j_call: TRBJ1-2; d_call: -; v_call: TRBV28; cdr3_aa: CATPNPGGYGYTF; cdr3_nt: TGTGCCACCCCAAACCCCGGCGGCTATGGCTACACCTTC
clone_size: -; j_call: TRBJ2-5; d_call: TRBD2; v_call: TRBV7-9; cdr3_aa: CASSLLAGGGETQYF; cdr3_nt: TGTGCCAGCAGCCTATTAGCGGGAGGGGGAGAGACCCAGTACTTC
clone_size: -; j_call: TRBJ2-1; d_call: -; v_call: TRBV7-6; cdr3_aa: CASSLGGDEQFF; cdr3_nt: TGTGCCAGCAGCTTAGGGGGCGATGAGCAGTTCTTC
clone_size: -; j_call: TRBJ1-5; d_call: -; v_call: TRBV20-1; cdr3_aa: CSVGNQPQHF; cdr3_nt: TGCAGTGTAGGCAATCAGCCCCAGCATTTT
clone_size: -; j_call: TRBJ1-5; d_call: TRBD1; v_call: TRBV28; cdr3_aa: CASGGQGSQPQHF; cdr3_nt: TGTGCCAGCGGGGGACAGGGGAGTCAGCCCCAGCATTTT
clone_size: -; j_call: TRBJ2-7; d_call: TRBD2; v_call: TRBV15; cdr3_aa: CATSRVGLPYEQYF; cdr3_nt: TGTGCCACCAGCAGAGTGGGACTACCCTACGAGCAGTACTTC